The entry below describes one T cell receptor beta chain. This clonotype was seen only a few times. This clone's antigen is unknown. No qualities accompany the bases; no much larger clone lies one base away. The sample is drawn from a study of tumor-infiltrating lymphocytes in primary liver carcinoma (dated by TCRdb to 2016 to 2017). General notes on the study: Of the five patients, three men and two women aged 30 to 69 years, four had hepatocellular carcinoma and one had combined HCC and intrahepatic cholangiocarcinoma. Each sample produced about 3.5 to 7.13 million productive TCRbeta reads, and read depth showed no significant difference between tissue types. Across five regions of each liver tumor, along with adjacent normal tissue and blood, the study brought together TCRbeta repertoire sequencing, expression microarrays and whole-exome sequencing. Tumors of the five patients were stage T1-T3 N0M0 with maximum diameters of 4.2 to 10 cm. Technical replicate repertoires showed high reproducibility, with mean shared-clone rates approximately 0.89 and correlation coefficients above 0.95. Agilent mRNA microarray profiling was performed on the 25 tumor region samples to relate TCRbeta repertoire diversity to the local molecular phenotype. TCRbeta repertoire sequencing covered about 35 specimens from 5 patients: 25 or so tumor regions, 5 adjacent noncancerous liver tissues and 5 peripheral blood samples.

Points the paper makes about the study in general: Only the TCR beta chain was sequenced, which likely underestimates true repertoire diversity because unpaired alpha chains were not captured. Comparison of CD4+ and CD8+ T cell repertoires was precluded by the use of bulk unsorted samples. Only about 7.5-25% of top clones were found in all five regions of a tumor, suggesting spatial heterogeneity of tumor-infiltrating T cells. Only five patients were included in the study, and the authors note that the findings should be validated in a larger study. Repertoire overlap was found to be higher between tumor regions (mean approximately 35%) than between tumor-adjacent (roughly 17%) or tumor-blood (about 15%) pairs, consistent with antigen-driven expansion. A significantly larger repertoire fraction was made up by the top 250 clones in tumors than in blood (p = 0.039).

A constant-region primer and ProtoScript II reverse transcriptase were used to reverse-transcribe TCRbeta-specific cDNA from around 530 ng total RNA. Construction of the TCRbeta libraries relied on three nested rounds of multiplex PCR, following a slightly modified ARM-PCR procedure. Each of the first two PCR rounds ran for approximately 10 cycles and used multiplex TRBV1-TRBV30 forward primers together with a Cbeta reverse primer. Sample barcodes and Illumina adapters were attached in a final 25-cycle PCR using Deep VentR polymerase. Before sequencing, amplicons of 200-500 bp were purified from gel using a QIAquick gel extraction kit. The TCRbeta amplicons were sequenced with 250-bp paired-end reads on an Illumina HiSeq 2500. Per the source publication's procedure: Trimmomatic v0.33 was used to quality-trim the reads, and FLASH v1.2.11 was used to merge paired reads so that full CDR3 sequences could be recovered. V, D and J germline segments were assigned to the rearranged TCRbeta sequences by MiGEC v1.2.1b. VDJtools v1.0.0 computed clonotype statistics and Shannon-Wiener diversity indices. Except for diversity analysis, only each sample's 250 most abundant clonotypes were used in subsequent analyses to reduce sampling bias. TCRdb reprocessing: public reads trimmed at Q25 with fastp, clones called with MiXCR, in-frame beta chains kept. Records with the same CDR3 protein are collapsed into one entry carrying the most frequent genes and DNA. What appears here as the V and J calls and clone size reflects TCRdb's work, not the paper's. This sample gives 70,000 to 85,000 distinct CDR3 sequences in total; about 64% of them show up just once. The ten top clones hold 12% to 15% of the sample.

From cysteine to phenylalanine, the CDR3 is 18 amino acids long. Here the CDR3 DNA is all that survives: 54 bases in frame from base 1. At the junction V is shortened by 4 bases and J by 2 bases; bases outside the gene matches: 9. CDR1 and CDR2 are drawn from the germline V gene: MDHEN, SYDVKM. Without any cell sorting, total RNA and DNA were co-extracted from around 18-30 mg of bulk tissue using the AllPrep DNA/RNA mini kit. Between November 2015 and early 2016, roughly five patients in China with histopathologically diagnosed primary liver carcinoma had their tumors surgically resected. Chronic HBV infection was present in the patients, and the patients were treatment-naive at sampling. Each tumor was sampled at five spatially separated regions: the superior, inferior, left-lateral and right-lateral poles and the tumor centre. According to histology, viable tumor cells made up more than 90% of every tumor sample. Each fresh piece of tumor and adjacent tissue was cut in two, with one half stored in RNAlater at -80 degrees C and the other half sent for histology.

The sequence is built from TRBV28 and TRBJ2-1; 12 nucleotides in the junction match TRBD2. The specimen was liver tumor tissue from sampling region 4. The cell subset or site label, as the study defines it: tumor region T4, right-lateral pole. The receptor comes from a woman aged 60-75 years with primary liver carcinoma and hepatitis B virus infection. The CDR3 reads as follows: CASSSHRLAGGAYNEQFF. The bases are TGTGCCAGCAGTTCTCATCGTCTAGCGGGAGGGGCCTACAATGAGCAGTTCTTC.